This entry lists 5 T cell receptor beta chains sequenced from one sample in a study of cytomegalovirus exposure and HLA in healthy donors. The PCR was carried out with 60 Vbeta primers and 13 Jbeta primers. Measured with immunoSEQ multiplex PCR; TCRdb has only the in-frame clones, and not every one. Of roughly 200,000 clones in the sample, roughly 68% were seen once. Sequencing was performed on PBMCs. Receptors originate from a man aged 40-49 years in good health and CMV-seropositive.

The V call is TRBV4-2, the J call TRBJ1-5; the D gene is possibly TRBD1 (6 bases). The CDR3 has 14 amino acids. The germline CDR1 and CDR2 sequences are LGHNA and YNFKEQ. V lost 4 bases and J lost 5, with 12 bases in between. The CDR3, as DNA: TGTGCCAGCAGCCTGGACAGCGAGGATCAGCCCCAGCATTTT. Its protein is CASSLDSEDQPQHF.

In DNA form, the CDR3 reads TGTGCCAGCAGTTGGGGACAGGGATACTACGAGCAGTACTTC. It codes for CASSWGQGYYEQYF. The genes are TRBV6-1 and TRBJ2-7; 9 bases are a match to TRBD1. CDR1 is MNHNS and CDR2 is SASEGT in the germline V gene. V lost 5 bases to trimming and J lost 3 bases; unmatched junction nucleotides: 5. The length of the CDR3 is 14 residues.

The CDR3 nucleotides are TGTGCCAGCAGTGACGGGACATGGGGCTATAGCAATCAGCCCCAGCATTTT. Translation gives CASSDGTWGYSNQPQHF. The chain combines TRBV28 with TRBJ1-5, with a possible D match to TRBD1 (6 bases). This CDR3 region has 17 residues. The germline V and J ends were trimmed by 5 bases and 0 bases, with 17 bases remaining between them. Germline CDR1 reads MDHEN; CDR2 reads SYDVKM.

This sequence joins TRBV7-3 and TRBJ2-5, with D tentatively TRBD2 (5 bases). V was shortened by 5 bases and J by 4 bases, with 11 bases between the two germline ends. The CDR3 has 13 amino acids. Germline V gene data show CDR1 as SGHTA and CDR2 as FQGTGA. The CDR3 DNA reads TGTGCCAGCAGCCCGGGGTCCCGAGAGACCCAGTACTTC. It is translated as CASSPGSRETQYF.

This clone appeared once. This chain uses TRBV6-1 with TRBJ2-7; possible D gene TRBD2, 5 bases. This CDR3 contains 13 residues. CDR1 is MNHNS, CDR2 SASEGT, per germline. The V end lost 11 bases, the J end lost 0 bases, and 14 bases lay between the germline ends. For the CDR3, the DNA is TGTGCCGGGGAGACCTCAAGCTCCTACGAGCAGTACTTC. This encodes CAGETSSSYEQYF.